This T cell receptor beta chain derives from a study of shared clonotypes between healthy human individuals. Whole-study findings and limits: Rarefaction revealed incomplete sorted-subset sequencing despite large depth. Compared with clonotypes that all four donors shared, non-shared clonotypes had lower generation probabilities.

The genomic DNA of each subset was split evenly across several immunoSEQ plates. In the authors' methods: Junction-only sequences produced by ImmunoSEQ had no quality scores, so filtering differed. Some clones are missing from TCRdb's copy, which holds only in-frame ones; the method was immunoSEQ multiplex PCR. V, J and clone size reflect that table, while D and trimming were determined from the DNA. This table holds approximately 2.5 million clones, roughly nine tenths found once. The CDR3 extends over 16 amino acids. CDR1 is MNHEY and CDR2 is SMNVEV in the germline V gene (reference sequence). V trimming: 5 bases; J trimming: 0 bases; junction bases outside the gene matches: 7. This clone appeared a few times. Its antigen is unknown.

The chain uses TRBV27 and TRBJ1-1; TRBD1 matches at 9 bases. This clonotype originated in a man younger than 35 in good health. The sample consisted of naive CD4+ T cells sorted from blood. The subset denotes: CD45RA+ positively selected. CDR3 DNA: TGTGCCAGCAGTCCGGGACAGGGAGCCCTGAACACTGAAGCTTTCTTT. Its protein is CASSPGQGALNTEAFF.